The 30 T cell receptor beta chains given below trace back to one sample, sequenced in a study of T cell repertoires in cytomegalovirus infection. TCRdb reanalysed the reads using MiXCR and keeps one entry per CDR3 protein. The sample lists roughly 990,000 distinct CDR3 sequences, less than 40% occurring once. No antigens are known for them. The sequencing here drew on cultured CD8+ T cells from PBMCs, taken from culture after CMV antigen stimulation. Every receptor here comes from a human donor in good health (CMV status not recorded). Some clones in this sample may be carry-over from other donors' samples.

The rearrangement joins TRBV6-2 or TRBV6-3 to TRBJ2-1; D is tentatively TRBD1 or TRBD2 (6 bases each). The CDR3 has 14 amino acids. Trimming stripped 2 bases from V and 7 bases from J, with 12 bases between. The V gene's germline CDR1 is MNHEY and CDR2 SVGEGT. CDR3 in amino acids: CASSYVGGRNEQFF. The CDR3 DNA is TGTGCCAGCAGTTACGTAGGGGGGCGGAATGAGCAGTTCTTC.

The chain recombines TRBV19 with TRBJ1-6; D might be TRBD1 (5 bases). Per germline, CDR1 LNHDA and CDR2 SQIVND (reference sequence). The CDR3 is 16 amino acids. V was pared by 4 bases and J by 6 bases, with 16 bases between. DNA for the CDR3: TGTGCCAGTAGTAAAATCAGGGAGAAGGCTAATTCACCCCTCCACTTT. Protein product: CASSKIREKANSPLHF.

This clonotype has just a few counts. J is TRBJ1-1 and V is TRBV27; 9 bases line up with TRBD1. V trimming: 7 bases; J trimming: 3 bases; junction bases outside the gene matches: 6. The CDR3 has 14 residues. Per germline, CDR1 MNHEY and CDR2 SMNVEV (reference sequence). CDR3 amino acids: CASKTGGLDTEAFF. The DNA of the CDR3 is TGTGCCAGCAAGACAGGGGGGTTAGACACTGAAGCTTTCTTT.

On this clonotype: Being one base from a much bigger clone, this may be a read error. The J gene is TRBJ2-7, the V gene TRBV7-3; 8 bases match TRBD1. Germline CDR1 and CDR2: SGHTA and FQGTGA. CDR3 size: 13 residues. CDR3: CANSADRGYEQYV. The CDR3 bases are TGTGCCAACAGCGCCGACAGGGGCTACGAGCAGTACGTC.

The rearrangement uses TRBV4-3 and TRBJ2-1; D remains ambiguous. V was cut by 1 base and J by 5 bases, with 6 bases left in between. The CDR3 runs 13 residues. The V gene's germline CDR1 is LGHNA and CDR2 YSLEER. CDR3 DNA sequence: TGCGCCAGCAGCCAAGGTTTTGACAATGAGCAGTTCTTC. Its translation: CASSQGFDNEQFF.

The V gene is TRBV19, the J gene TRBJ1-5; D uncertain. Trimming took 7 bases from V and 2 from J, leaving 12 bases between them. The V gene's germline CDR1 is LNHDA and CDR2 SQIVND (reference sequence). The CDR3 extends over 14 amino acids. Here the CDR3 DNA reads TGTGCCAGTATCCCCAATGGGGGCAATCAGCCCCAGCATTTT. Translation gives CASIPNGGNQPQHF.

The chain combines TRBV28 with TRBJ2-3; 13 nucleotides agree with TRBD2. The CDR3 consists of 19 residues. From germline, CDR1 is MDHEN and CDR2 SYDVKM. V lost 7 bases, J lost 0 bases, and 13 bases stayed unmatched. Here the CDR3 DNA reads TGTGCCAGCACTATTTTGGGACTAGCGGGGACCTTGAGCACAGATACGCAGTATTTT. This codes for CASTILGLAGTLSTDTQYF. The whole variable domain, remainder taken from reference TRBV28 and TRBJ2-3, is DVKVTQSSRYLVKRTGEKVFLECVQDMDHENMFWYRQDPGLGLRLIYFSYDVKMKEKGDIPEGYSVSREKKERFSLILESASTNQTSMYLCASTILGLAGTLSTDTQYFGPGTRLTVL.

This sequence joins TRBV12-3 or TRBV12-4 and TRBJ1-2; D ambiguous. Trimming removed 5 bases from V and 8 bases from J, with 15 bases in between. The CDR3 is made up of 13 amino acids. The CDR3 spells CASSPGPTFGYTF. The CDR3 nucleotides are TGTGCCAGCAGTCCGGGCCCTACCTTCGGCTACACCTTC.

The rearrangement joins TRBV12-3 or TRBV12-4 to TRBJ1-2, with D possibly TRBD1 on 5 matching bases. This CDR3 comprises 16 residues. Deletions cut 0 bases from V and 3 bases from J, with 14 bases between. The CDR3 spells CASSLALAGRDYGYTF. The CDR3 DNA sequence: TGTGCCAGCAGTTTAGCGCTCGCAGGGAGAGACTATGGCTACACCTTC.

This clonotype was observed once. The chain links TRBV20-1 to TRBJ2-2; the match to TRBD2 covers 10 bases. The germline V gene encodes CDR1 DFQATT and CDR2 SNEGSKA (reference sequence). V was clipped by 6 bases and J by 4 bases; unmatched bases: 2. The CDR3 extends over 13 amino acids. Here the CDR3 reads CSAPSGGTGELFF. The CDR3 DNA is TGCAGTGCCCCTAGCGGGGGCACCGGGGAGCTGTTTTTT.

This clonotype was picked up a small number of times. This chain uses TRBV12-5 with TRBJ2-3, with D possibly TRBD2 on 6 matching bases. This CDR3 is built from 16 residues. The V end was cut by 2 bases, the J end by 4 bases, with 16 bases between. Germline V CDR1 and CDR2: LGHNT, FRNRAP. The CDR3: CASGLNIGGRADTQYF. The CDR3 DNA reads as TGTGCTAGTGGTTTGAATATCGGGGGACGGGCAGATACGCAGTATTTT.

This clonotype was picked up a small number of times. V is TRBV14 and J is TRBJ1-1, with no clear D. The CDR3 is 15 amino acids. Trimming shortened V by 1 base and J by 3 bases, and 12 bases separated the two germline ends. Germline CDR1 and CDR2: SGHDN and FVKESK. The CDR3 is CASSQGVPAYTEAFF. DNA of the CDR3: TGTGCCAGCAGCCAAGGGGTCCCAGCCTACACTGAAGCTTTCTTT. Full variable domain (outside the CDR3, taken from reference TRBV14 and TRBJ1-1): EAGVTQFPSHSVIEKGQTVTLRCDPISGHDNLYWYRRVMGKEIKFLLHFVKESKQDESGMPNNRFLAERTGGTYSTLKVQPAELEDSGVYFCASSQGVPAYTEAFFGQGTRLTVV.

This clonotype occurred a few times. At one of its ends the junction is not consistent with the germline gene, which may arise from a read error. The V call is TRBV6-1, the J call TRBJ2-1; TRBD2 is a possible D gene (6 bases). The CDR3 is 13 residues long. In germline, CDR1 is MNHNS, CDR2 SASEGT. The CDR3 region is CASSSTGVNELFF. As DNA, the CDR3 is TGTGCCAGCTCCTCTACGGGGGTCAATGAGCTGTTCTTC.

This clonotype was counted ten times or more. The rearrangement links TRBV12-3 or TRBV12-4 to TRBJ1-5, with D perhaps matching TRBD1 (5 bases). V shed 6 bases and J shed 2 bases, with 14 bases lying between them. This CDR3 has 15 amino acids. The CDR3 loop reads CASSRQKIGNQPQHF. The DNA of the CDR3 is TGTGCCAGCAGCCGACAGAAAATCGGCAATCAGCCCCAGCATTTT.

A word on this clonotype: Being one base from a much bigger clone, this may be a read error. V is TRBV7-2 and J is TRBJ2-7; D gene uncertain. Germline V gene sequence: CDR1 SGHTA, CDR2 FQGNSA. This CDR3 has 14 amino acids. V lost 5 bases and J 2 bases, leaving 13 bases between the germline ends. This CDR3 reads CASSLGIGTYEQYF. Written as DNA, the CDR3 is TGTGCCAGCAGCCTAGGAATAGGGACCTACGAGCAGTACTTC.

V gene TRBV2 combines with J gene TRBJ2-5; 13 positions agree with TRBD2. The V and J ends lost 6 bases and 4 bases, in that order; junction bases with no gene match: 14. The CDR3 has 18 residues. Looked up from germline, CDR1 is SNHLY and CDR2 is FYNNEI. The CDR3 bases are TGTGCCAGCAGGGGCGATGGACTAGCGGGGGTCCCTCGAGAGACCCAGTACTTC. It codes for CASRGDGLAGVPRETQYF.

In this sample, this clonotype turned up a few times. The gene calls are TRBV7-6 and TRBJ2-1; TRBD2 matches 8 bases. V lost 1 base to trimming and J lost 5 bases; unmatched junction nucleotides: 4. The CDR3 is made up of 15 amino acids. CDR1 and CDR2 (germline): SGHVS, FNYEAQ. CDR3 amino acids: CASSLGAGENNEQFF. The CDR3 coding sequence is TGTGCCAGCAGCTTAGGAGCGGGGGAAAACAATGAGCAGTTCTTC. Combining the CDR3 with reference TRBV7-6 and TRBJ2-1 gives the whole variable domain GAGVSQSPRYKVTKRGQDVALRCDPISGHVSLYWYRQALGQGPEFLTYFNYEAQQDKSGLPNDRFSAERPEGSISTLTIQRTEQRDSAMYRCASSLGAGENNEQFFGPGTRLTVL.

The chain recombines TRBV19 with TRBJ1-1; unclear D gene. There are 11 residues in the CDR3. V dropped 3 bases and J dropped 8 bases, with 7 bases sitting between them. In germline, CDR1 is LNHDA, CDR2 SQIVND (reference sequence). In DNA form, the CDR3 reads TGTGCCAGTAGTATTAACAGCGAAGCTTTCTTT. Amino acids: CASSINSEAFF. Looking up the rest from reference TRBV19 and TRBJ1-1 gives the full variable domain: DGGITQSPKYLFRKEGQNVTLSCEQNLNHDAMYWYRQDPGQGLRLIYYSQIVNDFQKGDIAEGYSVSREKKESFPLTVTSAQKNPTAFYLCASSINSEAFFGQGTRLTVV.

The CDR3: CASLSGGTGELFF. For the CDR3, the DNA is TGTGCCAGCCTATCGGGGGGCACCGGGGAGCTGTTTTTT. The V call is TRBV7-9, the J call TRBJ2-2, with TRBD2 matching over 7 bases. J gave up 4 bases and V 8 bases, and 4 bases lay outside the gene matches. There are 13 residues in the CDR3. Germline lookup yields CDR1 SEHNR and CDR2 FQNEAQ (reference sequence).

In the case of this clonotype: A read error may explain this, as a much larger clone is one base away. This chain links TRBV7-8 with TRBJ1-3; 8 nucleotides agree with TRBD1. The CDR3 runs 16 residues. Germline CDR1 reads SGHVS; CDR2 reads FQNEAQ. CDR3 sequence: CASSLLPTGAGDTIYF. As DNA, the CDR3 is TGTGCCAGCAGCTTACTACCGACAGGGGCTGGAGACACCATATATTTT.

This clonotype showed up just a few times. This chain links TRBV4-3 with TRBJ1-5; no firm D call. Germline values: CDR1 LGHNA, CDR2 YSLEER. This CDR3 spans 15 amino acids. Trimming left V 1 base short and J 3 bases short, with 10 bases between. The CDR3 spells CASSQVIASNQPQHF. CDR3 in DNA: TGCGCCAGCAGCCAAGTCATAGCCTCCAATCAGCCCCAGCATTTT.

The genes are TRBV27 and TRBJ1-1; no definite D call. The CDR3 loop spans 15 amino acids. V shed 0 bases and J shed 2 bases, with 10 bases lying between them. Per the germline V gene, CDR1 is MNHEY and CDR2 is SMNVEV (reference sequence). This chain's CDR3 is CASSLSYGINTEAFF. CDR3 DNA sequence: TGTGCCAGCAGTTTATCCTACGGTATTAACACTGAAGCTTTCTTT.

This clonotype has just a few counts. The genes are TRBV7-6 and TRBJ1-1; unclear D gene. This CDR3 has 15 residues. V lost 1 base and J 2 bases, leaving 11 bases between the germline ends. Germline CDR1 reads SGHVS; CDR2 reads FNYEAQ. The CDR3 nucleotides are TGTGCCAGCAGCTTAGAAGTAGGCAGTAACACTGAAGCTTTCTTT. Its protein is CASSLEVGSNTEAFF.

This clonotype was found many times. V usage is TRBV7-2 and J usage is TRBJ1-2, with D tentatively TRBD1 (6 bases). The CDR3 runs to 14 residues. Per germline, CDR1 SGHTA and CDR2 FQGNSA. Trimming took 6 bases from V and 0 from J, leaving 11 bases between them. The CDR3 spells CASSPQGTNYGYTF. CDR3 bases: TGTGCCAGCAGTCCACAGGGAACTAACTATGGCTACACCTTC.

In its sample, this clonotype was seen a few times. This chain uses TRBV7-9 with TRBJ2-4; D may be TRBD1 (5 bases). Germline V gene data show CDR1 as SEHNR and CDR2 as FQNEAQ (reference sequence). Trimming cost V 5 bases and J 2 bases, with 13 bases left between them. The CDR3 contains 15 residues. As DNA, the CDR3 is TGTGCCAGCAGCCAGCCAGGGCCCTCCAAAAACATTCAGTACTTC. It codes for CASSQPGPSKNIQYF. Looking up the rest from reference TRBV7-9 and TRBJ2-4 gives the full variable domain: DTGVSQNPRHKITKRGQNVTFRCDPISEHNRLYWYRQTLGQGPEFLTYFQNEAQLEKSRLLSDRFSAERPKGSFSTLEIQRTEQGDSAMYLCASSQPGPSKNIQYFGAGTRLSVL.

J is TRBJ2-5 and V is TRBV7-8; either TRBD1 or TRBD2 may supply D (6 bases each). Looked up from germline, CDR1 is SGHVS and CDR2 is FQNEAQ. Trimming removed 3 bases from V and 7 bases from J, with 15 bases in between. This CDR3 comprises 14 residues. The CDR3 nucleotides are TGTGCCAGCAGCTTTGACCCGGGGGCAGGGACCCAGTACTTC. The encoded protein is CASSFDPGAGTQYF.

This chain links TRBV5-6 with TRBJ1-5, with TRBD1 as a possible D gene (6 bases). Trimming removed 4 bases at V and 2 bases at J, with 28 bases between. CDR3 length: 20 amino acids. The V gene's germline CDR1 is SGHDT and CDR2 YYEEEE. CDR3 region: CASSQVPGQGAKVGNQPQHF. As DNA, the CDR3 is TGTGCCAGCAGCCAGGTCCCGGGACAAGGGGCAAAGGTCGGCAATCAGCCCCAGCATTTT.

This clonotype was observed many times. The V and J genes are TRBV7-9 and TRBJ1-1; tentative D call: TRBD1 (5 bases). Trimming took 3 bases from V and 5 from J, leaving 13 bases between them. Germline-derived CDR1 and CDR2 are SEHNR and FQNEAQ (reference sequence). This CDR3 contains 14 residues. The CDR3 nucleotides read TGTGCCAGCAGCTTGGGTACAGGCCTTACTGAAGCTTTCTTT. Residues: CASSLGTGLTEAFF.

This clonotype was counted between two and nine times. The chain joins TRBV4-3 to TRBJ2-1; D is perhaps TRBD1 or TRBD2 (5 bases each). CDR3 length equals 14 residues. V was pared by 0 bases and J by 6 bases, with 9 bases between. The V gene's germline CDR1 is LGHNA and CDR2 YSLEER. As DNA, the CDR3 is TGCGCCAGCAGCCAAGATTGGGGGATCAATGAGCAGTTCTTC. Translating gives CASSQDWGINEQFF.

This clonotype occurred a few times. This chain uses TRBV19 with TRBJ2-1, with 7 bases identical to TRBD2. This CDR3 has 13 amino acids. The V gene end was trimmed by 3 bases and the J gene end by 8 bases; junction bases not matched to a gene: 4. Germline loops: CDR1 LNHDA, CDR2 SQIVND (reference sequence). The CDR3 is CASSIPGRDEQFF. For the CDR3, the DNA is TGTGCCAGTAGTATCCCAGGGAGGGATGAGCAGTTCTTC.